This passage covers 5 T cell receptor beta chains from one sample sequenced in a study of shared clonotypes between healthy human individuals. Sequenced by immunoSEQ multiplex PCR; TCRdb stores in-frame clones only, minus some. The data hold around 750,000 clones, with about 74% observed a single time. The material sequenced was memory CD4+ T cells sorted from blood. The sample's subset: CD45RA-negative fraction. All receptors derive from a woman in her twenties or thirties in good health.

The V gene is TRBV5-1, the J gene TRBJ2-7; no reliable D call. The CDR3 runs to 15 residues. Germline CDR1 is SGHRS and CDR2 is YFSETQ. V lost 3 bases to trimming and J lost 0 bases, with 13 bases between them. For the CDR3, the DNA is TGCGCCAGCAGCTCCCGGCAGCATAGCTCCTACGAGCAGTACTTC. Translation: CASSSRQHSSYEQYF.

The V and J genes are TRBV7-3 and TRBJ1-5; D possibly corresponds to TRBD1 (6 bases). Between the trimmed V and J ends, which lost 5 bases and 2 bases, there was a span of 13 bases. This CDR3 contains 15 residues. Germline CDR1 is SGHTA and CDR2 is FQGTGA. CDR3 residues: CASSAQTGGNQPQHF. The DNA of the CDR3 is TGTGCCAGCAGCGCCCAGACAGGTGGCAATCAGCCCCAGCATTTT.

This clone occurred a few times. The same CDR3 arises from other DNA sequences in this sample as well. The chain employs TRBV18 and TRBJ1-1; possible D gene TRBD1, 6 bases. The length of the CDR3 is 13 residues. The V gene's germline CDR1 is KGHSH and CDR2 LQKENI. V lost 2 bases and J lost 3, with 7 bases in between. CDR3 loop: CASSPNRDTEAFF. CDR3 sequence (DNA): TGTGCCAGCTCACCAAACAGGGACACTGAAGCTTTCTTT.

V gene TRBV13 combines with J gene TRBJ2-7, with TRBD2 identical over 9 bases. The CDR3 extends over 19 amino acids. After removal of 5 bases from V and 5 bases from J, the junction contained 22 bases not matched to a gene. From germline, CDR1 is PRHDT and CDR2 FYEKMQ (reference sequence). The CDR3 region has the DNA TGTGCCAGCAGCCGTTCGATAGTGATAGCGGGGGCTTCGGTCGACGAGCAGTACTTC. It encodes CASSRSIVIAGASVDEQYF.

This rearrangement joins TRBV6-5 to TRBJ1-5; no definite D call. This CDR3 comprises 15 residues. CDR1 MNHEY and CDR2 SVGAGI come from the germline V gene. Trimming took 2 bases from V and 2 from J, leaving 10 bases between them. The CDR3 nucleotides read TGTGCCAGCAGTTACGCGGGTTCTGGCAATCAGCCCCAGCATTTT. The encoded protein is CASSYAGSGNQPQHF.